This TCR beta chain came from a study of CD8+CD57+ T cells in acquired aplastic anemia. Across the whole study: Sorted CD4+ plus CD8+ cells gave DNA averaging roughly 3.2 ug.

The germline V gene encodes CDR1 LGHDT and CDR2 YNNKEL (reference sequence). The CDR3 runs 15 residues. Trimming took off 4 bases at V and 0 bases at J, with 10 bases between the two ends. Template material for TCR beta VDJ and CDR3 profiling consisted of genomic DNA. TCRdb analysed the reads with MiXCR anew, one entry per CDR3 protein. The data show around 200,000 distinct CDR3 sequences, about 59% seen once. Sequenced sample: sorted CD4+, CD8+, or CD8+CD57+ T cells (not recorded which) from PBMCs. This chain uses TRBV3-1 with TRBJ2-1, with D perhaps matching TRBD2 (6 bases). The TCR was taken from a human donor in good health. CDR3 DNA: TGTGCCAGCAGCCGGGACTCGCCCTCCTACAATGAGCAGTTCTTC. As protein: CASSRDSPSYNEQFF.